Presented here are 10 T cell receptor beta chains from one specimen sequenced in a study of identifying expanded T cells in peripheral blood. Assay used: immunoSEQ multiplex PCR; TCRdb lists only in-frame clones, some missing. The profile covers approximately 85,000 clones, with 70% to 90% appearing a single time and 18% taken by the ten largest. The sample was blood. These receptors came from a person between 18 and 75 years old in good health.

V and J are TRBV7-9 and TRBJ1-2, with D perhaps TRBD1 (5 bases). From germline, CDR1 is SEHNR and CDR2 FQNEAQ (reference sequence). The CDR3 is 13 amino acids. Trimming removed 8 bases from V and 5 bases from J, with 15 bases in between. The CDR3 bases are TGTGCCAGCGGGTATACAGGAGATTATGGCTACACCTTC. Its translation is CASGYTGDYGYTF.

CDR3 protein: CASSSLPAGGPYNEQFF. The CDR3 region has the DNA TGTGCCAGCAGTTCCCTACCAGCGGGAGGGCCCTACAATGAGCAGTTCTTC. V usage is TRBV28 and J usage is TRBJ2-1; TRBD2 matches 10 bases. Germline CDR1 and CDR2: MDHEN and SYDVKM. This CDR3 is 17 amino acids long. J lost 2 bases, V lost 4 bases, and 8 bases had no gene match.

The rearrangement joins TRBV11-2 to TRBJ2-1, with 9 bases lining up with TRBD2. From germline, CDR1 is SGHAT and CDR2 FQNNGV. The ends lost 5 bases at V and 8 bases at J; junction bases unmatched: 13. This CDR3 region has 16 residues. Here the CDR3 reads CASSQLGAGGADEQFF. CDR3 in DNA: TGTGCCAGCAGCCAACTTGGCGCGGGAGGGGCCGATGAGCAGTTCTTC.

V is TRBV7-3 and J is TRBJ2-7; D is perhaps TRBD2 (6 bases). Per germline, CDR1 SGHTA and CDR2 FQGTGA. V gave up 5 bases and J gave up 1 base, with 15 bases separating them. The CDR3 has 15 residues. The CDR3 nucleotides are TGTGCCAGCAGCCCTCGGGCGGGACGTTCCTACGAGCAGTACTTC. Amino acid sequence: CASSPRAGRSYEQYF.

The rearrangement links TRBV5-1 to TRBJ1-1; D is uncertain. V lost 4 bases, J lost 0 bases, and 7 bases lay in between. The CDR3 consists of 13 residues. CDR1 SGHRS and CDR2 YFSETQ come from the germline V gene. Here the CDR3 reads CASSDGMNTEAFF. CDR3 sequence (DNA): TGCGCCAGCAGCGACGGGATGAACACTGAAGCTTTCTTT.

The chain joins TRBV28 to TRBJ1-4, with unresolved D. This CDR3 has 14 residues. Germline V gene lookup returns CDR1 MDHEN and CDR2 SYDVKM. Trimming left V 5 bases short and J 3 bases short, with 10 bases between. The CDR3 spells CASSPQTANEKLFF. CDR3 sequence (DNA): TGTGCCAGCAGTCCACAAACGGCTAATGAAAAACTGTTTTTT.

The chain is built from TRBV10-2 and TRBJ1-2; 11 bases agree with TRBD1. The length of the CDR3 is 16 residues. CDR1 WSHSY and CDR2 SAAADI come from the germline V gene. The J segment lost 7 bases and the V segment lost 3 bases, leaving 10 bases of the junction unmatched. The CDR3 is CASSDFVGQGASGYTF. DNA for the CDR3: TGCGCCAGCAGTGACTTCGTTGGACAGGGGGCGAGTGGCTACACCTTC.

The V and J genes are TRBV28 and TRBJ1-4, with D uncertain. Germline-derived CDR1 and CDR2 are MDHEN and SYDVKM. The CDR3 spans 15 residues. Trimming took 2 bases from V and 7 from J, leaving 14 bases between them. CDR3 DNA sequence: TGTGCCAGCAGTTTACTTGGCCCGCTGGGTGAAAAACTGTTTTTT. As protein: CASSLLGPLGEKLFF.

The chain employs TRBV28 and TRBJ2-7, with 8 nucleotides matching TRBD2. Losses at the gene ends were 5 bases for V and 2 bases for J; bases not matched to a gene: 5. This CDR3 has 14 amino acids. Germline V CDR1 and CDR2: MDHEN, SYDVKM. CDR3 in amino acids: CASSVGTSPYEQYF. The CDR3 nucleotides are TGTGCCAGCAGTGTGGGGACTAGTCCCTACGAGCAGTACTTC. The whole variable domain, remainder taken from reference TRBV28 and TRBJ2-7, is DVKVTQSSRYLVKRTGEKVFLECVQDMDHENMFWYRQDPGLGLRLIYFSYDVKMKEKGDIPEGYSVSREKKERFSLILESASTNQTSMYLCASSVGTSPYEQYFGPGTRLTVT.

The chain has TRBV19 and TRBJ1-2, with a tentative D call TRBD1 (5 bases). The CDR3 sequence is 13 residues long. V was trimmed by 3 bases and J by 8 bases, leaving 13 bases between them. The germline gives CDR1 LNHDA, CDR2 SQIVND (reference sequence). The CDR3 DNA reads TGTGCCAGTAGTATTGGGCAGGGAGGCGGCTACACCTTC. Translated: CASSIGQGGGYTF.